This T cell receptor beta chain was documented in a study of metastatic and nonmetastatic thyroid tumors (TCRdb year 2020). Notes on the research overall: Repertoires were compared across peripheral blood and tumor or nodule tissue samples from malignant and benign thyroid patients. Summary of the overall study and its limitations: In both blood and tumor samples, TCR beta diversity was reported to be significantly higher in malignant tumors than in benign nodules.

Before undergoing thyroid surgery, none of the patients had been given any kind of treatment. The study retrospectively analysed patient clinical samples collected from about 2012 to 2019 using T-cell receptor beta sequencing. V gives up 3 bases and J gives up 0 bases, and the segment between their germline ends measures 12 bases. Counted from cysteine to phenylalanine, this CDR3 has 16 amino acids. Of all the DNA, just the CDR3 is kept, 48 bases in frame from base 1. In the germline V gene (reference sequence), CDR1 corresponds to DFQATT and CDR2 to SNEGSKA. Concerning this clone itself: It has no known antigen specificity. Base qualities are not provided; no much larger clone lies one nucleotide away.

Library creation used PCR. Sequencing was performed on an Illumina HiSeq 4000. High-throughput sequencing was used to profile the TCR beta-chain CDR3 region of each patient. The source study handled its data this way. Drawing on CDR3 differences between clinicopathological groups, the researchers built a classifier meant to tell apart patients with distant-metastatic papillary thyroid cancer. The Shannon index was used to measure repertoire diversity, and the Morisita-Horn index was used to measure how similar tumor and blood repertoires were. The public sequencing data were trimmed at Q25 with fastp and processed into clonotypes with MiXCR by TCRdb, which kept only in-frame beta chains. Clone size and V and J calls follow TCRdb, not the original study. Across this sample there are 35,000 to 55,000 clones, with about 22% seen only once. The ten most abundant clones make up about 3.5% of the sample.

The sequenced material came from blood. This sequence was found in a male donor with papillary thyroid cancer or a benign thyroid nodule (not recorded which). Some clones in this sample may be carry-over from other donors' samples. This chain joins TRBV20-1 to TRBJ1-6; the D region possibly corresponds to TRBD1 (5 bases align). The DNA is TGCAGTGCTAGTTTCAGGGCGGGCTCCTATAATTCACCCCTCCACTTT. It translates to CSASFRAGSYNSPLHF.